What follows are 28 T cell receptor beta chains derived from one specimen sequenced in a study of CD8+CD57+ T cells in acquired aplastic anemia. The template used for profiling TCR beta VDJ and CDR3 was genomic DNA. MiXCR, run by TCRdb on the reads, gives a single entry per CDR3 protein. This table has approximately 190,000 distinct CDR3 sequences, less than 65% appearing once. Sequences were obtained from sorted CD4+, CD8+, or CD8+CD57+ T cells (not recorded which) from PBMCs. Receptor source: a human donor with severe aplastic anemia or a healthy control (not recorded which).

The genes are TRBV12-3 or TRBV12-4 and TRBJ2-1, with a possible D match to TRBD1 (6 bases). Trimming stripped 6 bases from V and 4 bases from J, with 19 bases between. This CDR3 has 16 amino acids. The CDR3 protein is CASRPSWGTPYNEQFF. The CDR3 region has the DNA TGTGCCAGCAGACCCAGTTGGGGGACACCGTACAATGAGCAGTTCTTC.

The chain uses TRBV7-2 and TRBJ2-5; 10 bases map to TRBD1. The germline V gene has CDR1 SGHTA and CDR2 FQGNSA. This CDR3 is 14 amino acids long. V was pared by 5 bases and J by 5 bases, with 5 bases of the junction left unmatched. CDR3 bases: TGTGCCAGCAGCCGGGACAGGGGTTTTGAGACCCAGTACTTC. Its protein is CASSRDRGFETQYF.

This clonotype was counted only a few times. At one end the junction does not follow the germline gene, possibly because of a read error. The chain joins TRBV7-3 to TRBJ2-1; a weak D match, TRBD2 (6 bases). CDR3 size: 16 residues. Germline CDR1 SGHTA, CDR2 FQGTGA. CDR3 coding DNA: TGTGCCAGCAGCCTAACCGGGGGTACGGGAGTGGATGAGCAGTTCTTC. Its protein is CASSLTGGTGVDEQFF.

CDR3 nucleotides: TGTGCCAGCAGCTTAGTGCCCCTACAGATGAACACTGAAGCTTTCTTT. This gives the protein CASSLVPLQMNTEAFF. J is TRBJ1-1 and V is TRBV7-8; D remains unclear. The CDR3 runs 16 residues. V dropped 1 base and J dropped 0 bases, with 12 bases sitting between them. Germline loops: CDR1 SGHVS, CDR2 FQNEAQ.

This clonotype was detected ten times or more. The chain employs TRBV19 and TRBJ1-1; D not certain. This CDR3 comprises 12 residues. V shed 1 base and J shed 4 bases, with 4 bases lying between them. Germline CDR1 reads LNHDA; CDR2 reads SQIVND (reference sequence). The CDR3 region has the DNA TGTGCCAGTAGTATAGGCTTCACTGAAGCTTTCTTT. It yields the protein CASSIGFTEAFF.

The chain combines TRBV7-8 with TRBJ2-5; TRBD2 agrees at 9 bases. The ends lost 3 bases at V and 2 bases at J; junction bases unmatched: 7. Per germline, CDR1 SGHVS and CDR2 FQNEAQ. The CDR3 sequence is 16 residues long. CDR3 sequence: CASSLLGGGGQETQYF. In DNA form, the CDR3 reads TGTGCCAGCAGCTTGTTAGGCGGGGGGGGTCAAGAGACCCAGTACTTC.

The chain combines TRBV6-5 with TRBJ1-6; D is unresolved. This CDR3 contains 14 residues. In germline, CDR1 is MNHEY, CDR2 SVGAGI. V dropped 4 bases and J dropped 4 bases, with 8 bases sitting between them. CDR3 coding DNA: TGTGCCAGCAGTTGGCAGAGATATAATTCACCCCTCCACTTT. The encoded protein is CASSWQRYNSPLHF.

The chain is built from TRBV5-4 and TRBJ2-2; D is unclear. The CDR3 consists of 14 residues. Looked up from germline, CDR1 is SGHNT and CDR2 is YYREEE (reference sequence). V gave up 4 bases and J gave up 0 bases, with 7 bases separating them. The CDR3 coding sequence is TGTGCCAGCAGCACGGGTACGAACACCGGGGAGCTGTTTTTT. Protein sequence: CASSTGTNTGELFF.

Worth noting for this clonotype: One junction end does not reproduce the germline sequence, and a read error may be involved. The chain uses TRBV20-1 and TRBJ1-6, with D tentatively TRBD1 (5 bases). The CDR3 is 13 amino acids. Germline CDR1 is DFQATT and CDR2 is SNEGSKA (reference sequence). The CDR3 sequence is CSASIQGKSPLYF. Here the CDR3 DNA reads TGCAGTGCTAGTATCCAGGGCAAGTCACCCCTCTACTTT.

This clonotype was detected a few times. The chain recombines TRBV7-9 with TRBJ1-6, with 7 bases aligning to TRBD1. Germline V CDR1 and CDR2: SEHNR, FQNEAQ (reference sequence). The CDR3 has 16 amino acids. The J segment lost 6 bases and the V segment lost 7 bases, leaving 12 bases of the junction unmatched. CDR3 region: CASTPRGPLPNSPLHF. The CDR3 nucleotides are TGTGCCAGCACCCCGAGGGGGCCGCTACCTAATTCACCCCTCCACTTT.

The V and J genes are TRBV9 and TRBJ2-1; no clear D gene. V lost 1 base and J lost 1, with 6 bases in between. The CDR3 runs to 14 residues. Germline CDR1 is SGDLS and CDR2 is YYNGEE. In DNA form, the CDR3 reads TGTGCCAGCAGCGTACAGGTGTCCTACAATGAGCAGTTCTTC. This sequence encodes CASSVQVSYNEQFF.

V is TRBV19 and J is TRBJ1-5; D is unclear. Germline V gene sequence: CDR1 LNHDA, CDR2 SQIVND (reference sequence). This CDR3 contains 14 residues. Trimming took 5 bases from V and 1 from J, leaving 9 bases between them. The CDR3 DNA is TGTGCCAGTAGTGACGGGCCGAGCAATCAGCCCCAGCATTTT. The encoded protein is CASSDGPSNQPQHF.

Details on this clonotype: The junction and the germline gene differ at one end; a read error may be behind it. This chain joins TRBV7-3 and TRBJ1-6; D gene ambiguous. The CDR3 sequence is 15 residues long. Germline CDR1 and CDR2: SGHTA and FQGTGA. CDR3 region: CASSLAGTDFSPLHF. CDR3 DNA: TGCGCCAGCAGCTTAGCGGGAACGGACTTTTCACCCCTCCACTTT.

This clonotype was picked up many times. The chain carries TRBV6-1 and TRBJ2-2, with D perhaps matching TRBD1 (6 bases). Trimming removed 9 bases at V and 0 bases at J, with 17 bases between. The CDR3 totals 16 residues. Per the germline V gene, CDR1 is MNHNS and CDR2 is SASEGT. The CDR3 DNA is TGTGCCAGTCAAACAGGGATCTCCACGAACACCGGGGAGCTGTTTTTT. As protein: CASQTGISTNTGELFF.

In regard to this clonotype: The junction shows a germline mismatch at one end, possibly a read error. The rearrangement links TRBV7-9 to TRBJ2-7; 12 bases line up with TRBD2. The CDR3 is 17 residues long. CDR1 is SEHNR, CDR2 FQNEAQ, per germline (reference sequence). CDR3 sequence (DNA): TGCGCCAGCAGCTTGACACGGACTAGCGGGGTCTCCTACGAGCAGTACTTC. It is translated as CASSLTRTSGVSYEQYF.

This clonotype was counted a single time. V is TRBV7-9 and J is TRBJ2-3; the match to TRBD1 covers 7 bases. The CDR3 has 15 residues. The ends lost 5 bases at V and 2 bases at J; junction bases unmatched: 7. Germline values: CDR1 SEHNR, CDR2 FQNEAQ (reference sequence). CDR3 nucleotides: TGTGCCAGCAGCATTACAGGGGCGAACACAGATACGCAGTATTTT. Protein sequence: CASSITGANTDTQYF.

As concerns this clonotype: A much larger clone lies one base from this, so it may be a read error. The rearrangement uses TRBV6-1 and TRBJ2-1; tentative D call: TRBD1 (5 bases). Trimming removed 5 bases from V and 3 bases from J, with 11 bases in between. The CDR3 totals 14 residues. From germline, CDR1 is MNHNS and CDR2 SASEGT. Here the CDR3 DNA reads TGTGCCAGCAGTCCTGACAGCTGCTACAATGAGCAGTTCTTC. This codes for CASSPDSCYNEQFF.

The chain links TRBV3-1 to TRBJ1-2; TRBD1 might be the D (5 bases). This CDR3 has 14 residues. CDR1 and CDR2 (germline): LGHDT, YNNKEL (reference sequence). V shed 0 bases and J shed 8 bases, with 13 bases lying between them. The CDR3 bases are TGTGCCAGCAGCCAAGAGGGGGTCGTTGGGGGCTACACCTTC. Its protein is CASSQEGVVGGYTF.

This chain joins TRBV15 and TRBJ2-5, with TRBD2 matching over 16 bases. The CDR3 length is 19 residues. The J segment lost 5 bases and the V segment lost 3 bases, leaving 12 bases of the junction unmatched. CDR1 and CDR2 (germline): LNHNV, YYDKDF (reference sequence). Here the CDR3 reads CATSRDGTSGRAQGETQYF. The CDR3 DNA is TGTGCCACCAGCAGGGACGGGACTAGCGGGAGGGCCCAGGGGGAGACCCAGTACTTC.

There are many counts of this clonotype. V and J are TRBV4-3 and TRBJ2-3, with 10 bases fitting TRBD2. The trim removed 0 bases at V and 1 base at J, leaving 1 base unmatched. This CDR3 has 16 residues. Germline V gene sequence: CDR1 LGHNA, CDR2 YSLEER. The CDR3 loop reads CASSQEGTSGTDTQYF. DNA of the CDR3: TGCGCCAGCAGCCAAGAAGGGACTAGCGGCACAGATACGCAGTATTTT.

The chain carries TRBV7-8 and TRBJ1-1; TRBD1 agrees at 8 bases. CDR3 length equals 15 residues. V shed 5 bases, J shed 4 bases, and the junction held 9 bases outside the gene matches. Germline V gene lookup returns CDR1 SGHVS and CDR2 FQNEAQ. The CDR3 DNA sequence: TGTGCCAGCAGCCTCGGGACAGGTCGAGCCACTGAAGCTTTCTTT. Translation: CASSLGTGRATEAFF.

This clonotype showed up just a few times. The chain uses TRBV2 and TRBJ1-2; D ambiguous. Looked up from germline, CDR1 is SNHLY and CDR2 is FYNNEI. This CDR3 region has 13 residues. Trimming left V 3 bases short and J 5 bases short, with 10 bases between. Written as DNA, the CDR3 is TGTGCCAGCAGTGACGGCAGTCTATATGGCTACACCTTC. Translation: CASSDGSLYGYTF. Supplemented by reference TRBV2 and TRBJ1-2, the full variable domain reads EPEVTQTPSHQVTQMGQEVILRCVPISNHLYFYWYRQILGQKVEFLVSFYNNEISEKSEIFDDQFSVERPDGSNFTLKIRSTKLEDSAMYFCASSDGSLYGYTFGSGTRLTVV.

This clonotype was counted a few times. This chain connects TRBV11-2 to TRBJ2-2; the D gene could be TRBD1 or TRBD2 (5 bases each). Trimming took off 5 bases at V and 1 base at J, with 11 bases between the two ends. The CDR3 spans 15 residues. CDR1 SGHAT and CDR2 FQNNGV come from the germline V gene. CDR3 sequence (DNA): TGTGCCAGCAGCGCACCGGGGCGGAACACCGGGGAGCTGTTTTTT. This sequence encodes CASSAPGRNTGELFF.

The chain is built from TRBV7-9 and TRBJ2-1, with TRBD2 identical over 14 bases. CDR3 size: 15 residues. Germline CDR1 and CDR2: SEHNR and FQNEAQ (reference sequence). J gave up 13 bases and V 6 bases, and 11 bases lay outside the gene matches. CDR3 nucleotides: TGTGCCAGCAGTTTACCGGGACTAGCGGGAGTGGCACAGTTCTTC. This sequence encodes CASSLPGLAGVAQFF.

This clonotype has only a few counts. The rearrangement links TRBV4-1 to TRBJ1-2; the D gene is possibly TRBD1 (6 bases). This CDR3 spans 15 amino acids. From germline, CDR1 is MGHRA and CDR2 YSYEKL. V lost 1 base and J 0 bases, leaving 9 bases between the germline ends. The CDR3 DNA is TGCGCCAGCAGCCAAGGGACAGCTTCTAACTATGGCTACACCTTC. Protein: CASSQGTASNYGYTF.

The V gene is TRBV20-1, the J gene TRBJ1-6; D may be TRBD1 (6 bases). Per germline, CDR1 DFQATT and CDR2 SNEGSKA (reference sequence). The CDR3 totals 17 residues. The V and J ends lost 0 bases and 6 bases respectively, with 18 bases between them. DNA of the CDR3: TGCAGTGCTAGAGAGTCGATAGGCCAGGGGAGTAATTCACCCCTCCACTTT. It yields the protein CSARESIGQGSNSPLHF.

The chain links TRBV2 to TRBJ1-1, with unresolved D. This CDR3 spans 10 amino acids. Germline V gene sequence: CDR1 SNHLY, CDR2 FYNNEI. V was shortened by 6 bases and J by 11 bases, with 10 bases between the two germline ends. CDR3: CASSSFRAFF. The DNA of the CDR3 is TGTGCCAGCAGCTCCTTCCGGGCTTTCTTT.

This clonotype occurred once. The gene calls are TRBV7-6 and TRBJ2-3, with 7 bases lining up with TRBD2. The CDR3 spans 15 residues. V shed 6 bases, J shed 4 bases, and the junction held 10 bases outside the gene matches. Germline CDR1 reads SGHVS; CDR2 reads FNYEAQ. The CDR3 sequence is CASSWAGDRADTQYF. The CDR3, as DNA: TGTGCCAGCAGTTGGGCGGGAGATCGGGCAGATACGCAGTATTTT.